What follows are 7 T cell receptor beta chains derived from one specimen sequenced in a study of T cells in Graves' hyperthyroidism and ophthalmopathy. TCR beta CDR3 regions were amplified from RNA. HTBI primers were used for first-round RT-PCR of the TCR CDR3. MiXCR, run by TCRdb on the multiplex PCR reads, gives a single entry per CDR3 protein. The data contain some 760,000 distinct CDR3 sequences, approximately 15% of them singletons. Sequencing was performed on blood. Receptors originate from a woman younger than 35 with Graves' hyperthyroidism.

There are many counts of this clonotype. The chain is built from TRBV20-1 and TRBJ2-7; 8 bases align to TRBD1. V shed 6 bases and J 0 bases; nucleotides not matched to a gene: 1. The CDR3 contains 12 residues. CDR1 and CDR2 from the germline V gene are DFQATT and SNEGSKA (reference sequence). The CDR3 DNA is TGCAGTGCGGACAGGGACTCCTACGAGCAGTACTTC. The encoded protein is CSADRDSYEQYF.

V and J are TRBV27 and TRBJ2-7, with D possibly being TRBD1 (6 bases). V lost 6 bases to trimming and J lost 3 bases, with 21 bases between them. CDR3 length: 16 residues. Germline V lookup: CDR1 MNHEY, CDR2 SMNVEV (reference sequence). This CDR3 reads CASSPTGQGFVYEQYF. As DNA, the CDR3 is TGTGCCAGCAGCCCAACCGGGCAGGGGTTTGTCTACGAGCAGTACTTC.

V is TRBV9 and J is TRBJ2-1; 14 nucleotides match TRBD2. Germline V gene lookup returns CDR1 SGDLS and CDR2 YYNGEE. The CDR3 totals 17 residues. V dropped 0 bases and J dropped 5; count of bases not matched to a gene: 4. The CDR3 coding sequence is TGTGCCAGCAGCGTAGCGACTAGCGGGAGGGTCGACAATGAGCAGTTCTTC. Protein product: CASSVATSGRVDNEQFF.

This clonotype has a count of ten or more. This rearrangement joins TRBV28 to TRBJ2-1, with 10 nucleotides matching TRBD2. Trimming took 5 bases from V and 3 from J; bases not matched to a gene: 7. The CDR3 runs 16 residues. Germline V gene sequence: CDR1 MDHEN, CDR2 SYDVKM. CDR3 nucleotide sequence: TGTGCCAGCAGTGTATTAGCGGGAGGCTTCTACAATGAGCAGTTCTTC. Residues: CASSVLAGGFYNEQFF.

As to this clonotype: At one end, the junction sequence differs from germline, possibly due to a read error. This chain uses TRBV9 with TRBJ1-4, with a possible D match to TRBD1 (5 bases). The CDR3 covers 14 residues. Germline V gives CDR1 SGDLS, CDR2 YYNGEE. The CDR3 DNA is TGTGCCAGCAGCGTATACTCAGGGCATGAAAAACTATTTTTT. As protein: CASSVYSGHEKLFF.

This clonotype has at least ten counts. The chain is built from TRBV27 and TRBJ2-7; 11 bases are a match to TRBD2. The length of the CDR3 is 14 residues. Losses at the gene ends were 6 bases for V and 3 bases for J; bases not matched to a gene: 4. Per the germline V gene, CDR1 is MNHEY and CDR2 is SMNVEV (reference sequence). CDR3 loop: CASSLGTSGYEQYF. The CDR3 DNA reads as TGTGCCAGCAGCTTAGGGACTAGCGGCTACGAGCAGTACTTC.

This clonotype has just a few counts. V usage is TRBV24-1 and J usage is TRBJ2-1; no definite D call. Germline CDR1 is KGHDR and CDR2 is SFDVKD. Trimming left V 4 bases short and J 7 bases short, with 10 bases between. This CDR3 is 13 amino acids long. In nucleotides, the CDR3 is TGTGCCACCAGTGACCCATTATCGAATGAGCAGTTCTTC. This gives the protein CATSDPLSNEQFF.